This passage covers 9 T cell receptor beta chains from one sample sequenced in a study. MiXCR, applied by TCRdb to the 5' RACE reads, yields one record per CDR3 protein. This sample has roughly 42,000 distinct CDR3 sequences, with approximately 30% found just once. The sequenced sample consisted of tumor-infiltrating memory CD4+ T cells sorted from the breast tumor. This sample's subset: memory CD4+ T cells, CD4+CD45RO+CD25-. All receptors come from a female donor with breast cancer.

The chain is built from TRBV20-1 and TRBJ2-4, with 8 positions matching TRBD1. The length of the CDR3 is 14 residues. V was pared by 5 bases and J by 2 bases, with 5 bases of the junction left unmatched. Per germline, CDR1 DFQATT and CDR2 SNEGSKA (reference sequence). CDR3 protein: CSAVQGAPKNIQYF. DNA of the CDR3: TGCAGTGCTGTTCAGGGGGCTCCCAAAAACATTCAGTACTTC.

The chain uses TRBV28 and TRBJ2-2, with D perhaps TRBD1 (5 bases). Trimming removed 3 bases at V and 5 bases at J, with 13 bases between. In germline, CDR1 is MDHEN, CDR2 SYDVKM. The length of the CDR3 is 15 residues. DNA of the CDR3: TGTGCCAGCAGTTTGTGGCAGGGAAGGACCGGGGAGCTGTTTTTT. Translated, it gives CASSLWQGRTGELFF. Variable domain in full (rest from reference TRBV28 and TRBJ2-2): DVKVTQSSRYLVKRTGEKVFLECVQDMDHENMFWYRQDPGLGLRLIYFSYDVKMKEKGDIPEGYSVSREKKERFSLILESASTNQTSMYLCASSLWQGRTGELFFGEGSRLTVL.

This chain's CDR3 is CAGQGNTEAFF. For the CDR3, the DNA is TGTGCCGGACAGGGGAACACTGAAGCTTTCTTT. The chain joins TRBV6-1 to TRBJ1-1; TRBD1 aligns across 8 bases. There are 11 residues in the CDR3. CDR1 MNHNS and CDR2 SASEGT come from the germline V gene. V was pared by 11 bases and J by 1 base, with 0 bases of the junction left unmatched.

This clonotype was counted a few times. The gene calls are TRBV12-3 or TRBV12-4 and TRBJ2-1; 7 bases fit TRBD2. The CDR3 contains 14 residues. The J segment lost 0 bases and the V segment lost 7 bases, leaving 3 bases of the junction unmatched. The CDR3 DNA follows: TGTGCCAGCATCCCGGGGGGCTCCTACAATGAGCAGTTCTTC. This codes for CASIPGGSYNEQFF.

A few counts support this clonotype. The chain joins TRBV9 to TRBJ2-5; possibly TRBD1 for D (6 bases). This CDR3 has 14 residues. V was cut by 3 bases and J by 1 base, with 10 bases left in between. Germline CDR1 SGDLS, CDR2 YYNGEE. The CDR3 nucleotides read TGTGCCAGCAGCGAGGGACACGGCCAAGAGACCCAGTACTTC. Translated: CASSEGHGQETQYF.

A remark on this clonotype: A much more abundant neighbour one base away suggests this may be a read error. The chain carries TRBV9 and TRBJ1-4, with a tentative D call TRBD1 (5 bases). The germline V gene has CDR1 SGDLS and CDR2 YYNGEE. The CDR3 extends over 15 amino acids. Trimming took off 4 bases at V and 0 bases at J, with 10 bases between the two ends. CDR3 bases: TGTGCCAGCAGCCCGCGGACAACAACTAATGAAAAACTGTTTTTT. This sequence encodes CASSPRTTTNEKLFF.

V gene TRBV15 combines with J gene TRBJ2-3; unclear D gene. Germline lookup yields CDR1 LNHNV and CDR2 YYDKDF (reference sequence). Deletions cut 0 bases from V and 0 bases from J, with 13 bases between. CDR3 length: 17 residues. The DNA of the CDR3 is TGTGCCACCAGCAGAGATGGGCGGAGAATTAGCACAGATACGCAGTATTTT. It is translated as CATSRDGRRISTDTQYF.

The J gene is TRBJ1-5, the V gene TRBV4-1, with D maybe TRBD1 (5 bases). V lost 0 bases, J lost 4 bases, and 19 bases lay in between. This CDR3 is built from 18 residues. Germline values: CDR1 MGHRA, CDR2 YSYEKL. CDR3 residues: CASSQDYSGGQGNQPQHF. CDR3 bases: TGCGCCAGCAGCCAAGATTACAGCGGTGGGCAGGGAAATCAGCCCCAGCATTTT.

The genes are TRBV27 and TRBJ2-1, with a possible D match to TRBD2 (5 bases). The germline CDR1 and CDR2 sequences are MNHEY and SMNVEV (reference sequence). Trimming removed 1 base at V and 4 bases at J, with 26 bases between. The length of the CDR3 is 20 residues. The CDR3 DNA is TGTGCCAGCAGTTTATATGGACTCACCTATAAACTCCTCAAATACAATGAGCAGTTCTTC. It encodes CASSLYGLTYKLLKYNEQFF.